Sequencing of this T cell receptor (beta chain) was carried out in a study of technical replicates of blood from several donors. Generated by immunoSEQ multiplex PCR, the TCRdb table keeps only in-frame clones and is missing some. This table holds 75,000 to 95,000 clones, over 75% found once. Germline-derived CDR1 and CDR2 are ENHRY and SYGVKD. The length of the CDR3 is 13 residues. V dropped 2 bases and J dropped 6 bases, with 8 bases sitting between them. J is TRBJ1-5 and V is TRBV10-3, with no clear D. Material: T cells isolated from PBMCs. The sequence came from a human donor in good health. The CDR3 here is CAISERTSQPQHF. The CDR3 DNA sequence: TGTGCCATCAGTGAGAGAACAAGTCAGCCCCAGCATTTT.